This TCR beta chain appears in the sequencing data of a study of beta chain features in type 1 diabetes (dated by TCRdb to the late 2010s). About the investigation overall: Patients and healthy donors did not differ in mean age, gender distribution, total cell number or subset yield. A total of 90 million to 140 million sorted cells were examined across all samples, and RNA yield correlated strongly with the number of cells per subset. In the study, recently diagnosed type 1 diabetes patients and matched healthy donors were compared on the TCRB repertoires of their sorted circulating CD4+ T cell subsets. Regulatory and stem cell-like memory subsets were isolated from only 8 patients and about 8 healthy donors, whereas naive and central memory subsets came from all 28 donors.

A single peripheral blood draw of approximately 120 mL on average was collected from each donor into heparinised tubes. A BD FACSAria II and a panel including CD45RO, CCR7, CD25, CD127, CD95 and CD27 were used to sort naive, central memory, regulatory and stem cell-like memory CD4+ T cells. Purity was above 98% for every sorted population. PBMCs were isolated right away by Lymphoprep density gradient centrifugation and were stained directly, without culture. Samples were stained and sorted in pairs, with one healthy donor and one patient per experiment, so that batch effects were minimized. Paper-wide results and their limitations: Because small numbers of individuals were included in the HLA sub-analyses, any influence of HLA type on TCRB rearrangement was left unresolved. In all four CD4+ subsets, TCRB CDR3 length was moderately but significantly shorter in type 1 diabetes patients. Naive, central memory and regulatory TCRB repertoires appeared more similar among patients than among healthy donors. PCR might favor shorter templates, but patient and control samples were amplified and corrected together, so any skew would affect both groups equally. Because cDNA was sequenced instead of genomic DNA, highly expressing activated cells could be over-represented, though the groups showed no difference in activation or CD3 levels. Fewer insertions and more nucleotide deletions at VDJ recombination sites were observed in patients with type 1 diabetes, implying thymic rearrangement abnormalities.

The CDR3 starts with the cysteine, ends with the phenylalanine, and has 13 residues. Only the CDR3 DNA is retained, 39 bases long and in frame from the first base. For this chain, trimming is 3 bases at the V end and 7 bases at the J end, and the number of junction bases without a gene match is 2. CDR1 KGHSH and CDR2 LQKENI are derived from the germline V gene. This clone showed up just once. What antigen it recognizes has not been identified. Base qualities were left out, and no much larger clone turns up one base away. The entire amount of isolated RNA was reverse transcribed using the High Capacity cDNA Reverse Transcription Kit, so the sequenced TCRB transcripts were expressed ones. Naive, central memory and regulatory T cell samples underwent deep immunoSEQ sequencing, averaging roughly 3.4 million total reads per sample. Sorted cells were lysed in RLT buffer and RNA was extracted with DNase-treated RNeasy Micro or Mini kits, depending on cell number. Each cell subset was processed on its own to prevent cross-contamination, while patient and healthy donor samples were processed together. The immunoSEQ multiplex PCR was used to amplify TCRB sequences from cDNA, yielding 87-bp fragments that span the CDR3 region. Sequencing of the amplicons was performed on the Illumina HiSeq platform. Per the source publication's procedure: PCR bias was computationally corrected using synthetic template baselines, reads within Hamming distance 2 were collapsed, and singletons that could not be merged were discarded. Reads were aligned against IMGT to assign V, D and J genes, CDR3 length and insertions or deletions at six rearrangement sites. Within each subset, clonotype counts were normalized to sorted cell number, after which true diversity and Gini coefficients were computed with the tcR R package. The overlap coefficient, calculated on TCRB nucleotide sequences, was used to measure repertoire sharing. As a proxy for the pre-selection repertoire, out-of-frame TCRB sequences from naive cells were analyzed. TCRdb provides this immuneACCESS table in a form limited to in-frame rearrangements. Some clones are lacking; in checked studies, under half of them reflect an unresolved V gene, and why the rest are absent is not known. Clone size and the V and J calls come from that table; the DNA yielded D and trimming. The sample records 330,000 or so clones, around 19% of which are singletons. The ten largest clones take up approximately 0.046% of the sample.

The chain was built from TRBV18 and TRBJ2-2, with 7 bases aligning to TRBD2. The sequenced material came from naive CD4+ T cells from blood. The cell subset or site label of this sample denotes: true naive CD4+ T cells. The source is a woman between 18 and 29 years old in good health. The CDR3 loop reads CASSPTSSGELFF. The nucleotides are TGTGCCAGCTCACCGACTAGCAGCGGGGAGCTGTTTTTT. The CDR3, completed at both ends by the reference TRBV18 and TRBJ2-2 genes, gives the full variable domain NAGVMQNPRHLVRRRGQEARLRCSPMKGHSHVYWYRQLPEEGLKFMVYLQKENIIDESGMPKERFSAEFPKEGPSILRIQQVVRGDSAAYFCASSPTSSGELFFGEGSRLTVL.